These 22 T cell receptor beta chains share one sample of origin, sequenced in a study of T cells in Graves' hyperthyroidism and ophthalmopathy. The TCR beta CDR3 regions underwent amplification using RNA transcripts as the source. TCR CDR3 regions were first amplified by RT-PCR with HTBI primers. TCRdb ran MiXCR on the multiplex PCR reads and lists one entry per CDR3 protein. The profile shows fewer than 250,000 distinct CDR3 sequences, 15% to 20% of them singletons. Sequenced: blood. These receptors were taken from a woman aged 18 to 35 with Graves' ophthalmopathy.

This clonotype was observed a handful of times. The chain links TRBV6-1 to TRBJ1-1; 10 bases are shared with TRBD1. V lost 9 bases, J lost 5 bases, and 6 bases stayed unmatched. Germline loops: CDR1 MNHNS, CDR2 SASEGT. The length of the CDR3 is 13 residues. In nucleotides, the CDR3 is TGTGCCAGTAACCGGGACAGGGGTACTGAAGCTTTCTTT. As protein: CASNRDRGTEAFF.

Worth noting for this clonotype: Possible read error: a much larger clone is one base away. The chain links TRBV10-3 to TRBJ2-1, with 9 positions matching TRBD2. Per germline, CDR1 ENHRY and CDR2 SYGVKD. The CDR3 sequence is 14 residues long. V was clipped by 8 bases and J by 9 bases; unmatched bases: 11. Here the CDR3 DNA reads TGTGCCATCGCGGGTAGCGGGGGTGCCAGTGAGCAGTTCTTC. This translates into CAIAGSGGASEQFF.

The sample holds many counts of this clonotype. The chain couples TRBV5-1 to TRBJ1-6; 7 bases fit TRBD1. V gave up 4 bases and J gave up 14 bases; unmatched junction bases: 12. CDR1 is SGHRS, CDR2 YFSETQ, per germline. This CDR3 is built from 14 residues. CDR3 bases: TGCGCCAGCAGCCCGAGACAGGGCGGTGGTACCCTCCACTTT. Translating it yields CASSPRQGGGTLHF.

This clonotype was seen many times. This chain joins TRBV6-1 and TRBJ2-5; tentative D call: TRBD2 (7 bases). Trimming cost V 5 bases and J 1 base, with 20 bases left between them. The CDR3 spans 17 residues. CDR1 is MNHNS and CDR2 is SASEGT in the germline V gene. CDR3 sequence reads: CASSSLGGPLFQETQYF. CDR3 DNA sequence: TGTGCCAGCAGTTCCCTCGGGGGGCCCTTATTCCAAGAGACCCAGTACTTC.

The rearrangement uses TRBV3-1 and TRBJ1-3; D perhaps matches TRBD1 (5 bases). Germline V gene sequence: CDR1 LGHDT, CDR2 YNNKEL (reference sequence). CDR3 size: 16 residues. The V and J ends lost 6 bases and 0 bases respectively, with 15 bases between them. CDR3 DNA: TGTGCCAGCAGGAGGGGAGTCGGCAGCTCTGGAAACACCATATATTTT. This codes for CASRRGVGSSGNTIYF. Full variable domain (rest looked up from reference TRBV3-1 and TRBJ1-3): DTAVSQTPKYLVTQMGNDKSIKCEQNLGHDTMYWYKQDSKKFLKIMFSYNNKELIINETVPNRFSPKSPDKAHLNLHINSLELGDSAVYFCASRRGVGSSGNTIYFGEGSWLTVV.

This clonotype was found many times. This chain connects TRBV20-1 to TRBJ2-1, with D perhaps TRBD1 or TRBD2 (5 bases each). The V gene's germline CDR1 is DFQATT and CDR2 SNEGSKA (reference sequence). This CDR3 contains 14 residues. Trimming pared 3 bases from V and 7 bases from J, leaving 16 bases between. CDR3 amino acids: CSASGGRESNEQFF. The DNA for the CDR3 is TGCAGTGCTAGTGGTGGCAGGGAGTCGAATGAGCAGTTCTTC.

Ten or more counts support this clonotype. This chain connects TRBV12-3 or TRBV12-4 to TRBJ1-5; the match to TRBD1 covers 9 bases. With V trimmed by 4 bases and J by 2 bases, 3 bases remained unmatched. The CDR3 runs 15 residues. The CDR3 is CASSWGDRGNQPQHF. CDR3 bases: TGTGCCAGCAGTTGGGGGGACAGGGGCAATCAGCCCCAGCATTTT.

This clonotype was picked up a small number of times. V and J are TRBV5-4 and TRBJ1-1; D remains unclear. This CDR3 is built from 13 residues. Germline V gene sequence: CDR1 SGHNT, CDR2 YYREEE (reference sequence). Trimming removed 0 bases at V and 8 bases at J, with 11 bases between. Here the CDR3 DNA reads TGTGCCAGCAGCTTGGGCTCTACAGCAGAAGCTTTCTTT. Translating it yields CASSLGSTAEAFF.

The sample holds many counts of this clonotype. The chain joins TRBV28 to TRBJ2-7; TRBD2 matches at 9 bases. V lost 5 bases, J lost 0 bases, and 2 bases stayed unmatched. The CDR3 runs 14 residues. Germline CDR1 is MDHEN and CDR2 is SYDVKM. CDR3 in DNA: TGTGCCAGCAGTATTAGCGGGAGCTCCTACGAGCAGTACTTC. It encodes CASSISGSSYEQYF.

The CDR3 bases are TGTGCCAGCAGCCCGACCGTGCACCCCGGCAATCAGCCCCAGCATTTT. Protein sequence: CASSPTVHPGNQPQHF. The genes are TRBV7-2 and TRBJ1-5; no clear D. V lost 5 bases and J 2 bases, leaving 16 bases between the germline ends. Germline loops: CDR1 SGHTA, CDR2 FQGNSA. The CDR3 spans 16 residues.

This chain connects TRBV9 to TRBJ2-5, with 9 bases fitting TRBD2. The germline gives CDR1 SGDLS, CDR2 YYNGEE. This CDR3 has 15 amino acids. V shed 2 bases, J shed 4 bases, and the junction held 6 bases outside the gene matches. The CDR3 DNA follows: TGTGCCAGCAGCGTCGGTAGCGGGAGAGGAGAGACCCAGTACTTC. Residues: CASSVGSGRGETQYF.

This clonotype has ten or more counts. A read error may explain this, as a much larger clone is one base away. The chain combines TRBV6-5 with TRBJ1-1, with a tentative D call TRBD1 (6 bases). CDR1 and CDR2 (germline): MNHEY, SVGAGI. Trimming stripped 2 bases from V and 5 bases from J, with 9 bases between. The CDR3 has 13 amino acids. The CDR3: CASSYRGGTEAFF. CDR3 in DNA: TGTGCCAGCAGTTACAGGGGGGGGACTGAAGCTTTCTTT.

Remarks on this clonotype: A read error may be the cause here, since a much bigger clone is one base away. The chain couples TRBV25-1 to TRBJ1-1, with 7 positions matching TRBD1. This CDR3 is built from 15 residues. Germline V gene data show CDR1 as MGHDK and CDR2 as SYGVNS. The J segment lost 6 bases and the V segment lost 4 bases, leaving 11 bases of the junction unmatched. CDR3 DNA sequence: TGTGCCAGCAGTGGAGGGGGCAGGGTTATCCCTGAAGCTTTCTTT. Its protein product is CASSGGGRVIPEAFF.

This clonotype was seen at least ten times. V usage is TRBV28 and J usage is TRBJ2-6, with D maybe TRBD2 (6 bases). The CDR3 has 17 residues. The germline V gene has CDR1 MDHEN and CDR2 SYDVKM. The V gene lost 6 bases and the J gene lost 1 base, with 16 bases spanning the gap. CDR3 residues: CASSPAGLRSGANVLTF. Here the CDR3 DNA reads TGTGCCAGCAGCCCGGCGGGGTTAAGATCTGGGGCCAACGTCCTGACTTTC. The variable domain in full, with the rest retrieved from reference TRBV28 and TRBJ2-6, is DVKVTQSSRYLVKRTGEKVFLECVQDMDHENMFWYRQDPGLGLRLIYFSYDVKMKEKGDIPEGYSVSREKKERFSLILESASTNQTSMYLCASSPAGLRSGANVLTFGAGSRLTVL.

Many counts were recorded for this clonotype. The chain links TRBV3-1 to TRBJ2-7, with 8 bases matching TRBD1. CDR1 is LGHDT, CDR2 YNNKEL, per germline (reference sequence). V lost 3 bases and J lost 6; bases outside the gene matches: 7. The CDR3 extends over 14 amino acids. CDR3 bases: TGTGCCAGCAGCCAGCGACAGGGGTTGGGCGAGCAGTACTTC. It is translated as CASSQRQGLGEQYF.

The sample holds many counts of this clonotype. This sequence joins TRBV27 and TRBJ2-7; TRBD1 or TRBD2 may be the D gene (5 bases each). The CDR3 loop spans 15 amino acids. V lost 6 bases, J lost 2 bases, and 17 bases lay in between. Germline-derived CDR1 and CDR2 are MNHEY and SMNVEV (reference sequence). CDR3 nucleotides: TGTGCCAGCAGGACAATCCGGGACGGAACCTACGAGCAGTACTTC. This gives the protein CASRTIRDGTYEQYF.

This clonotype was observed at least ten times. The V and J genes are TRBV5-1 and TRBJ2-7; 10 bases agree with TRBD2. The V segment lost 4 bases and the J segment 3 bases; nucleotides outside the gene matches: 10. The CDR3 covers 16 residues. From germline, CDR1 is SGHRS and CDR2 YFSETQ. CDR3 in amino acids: CASSDAPAGGYYEQYF. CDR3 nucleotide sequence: TGCGCCAGCAGCGACGCCCCAGCGGGAGGGTACTACGAGCAGTACTTC.

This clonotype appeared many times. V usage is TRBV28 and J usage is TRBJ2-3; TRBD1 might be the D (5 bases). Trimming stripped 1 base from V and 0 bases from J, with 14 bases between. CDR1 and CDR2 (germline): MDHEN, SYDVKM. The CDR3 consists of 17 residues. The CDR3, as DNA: TGTGCCAGCAGTTTATTATTTACAGGCCCTAGCACAGATACGCAGTATTTT. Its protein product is CASSLLFTGPSTDTQYF.

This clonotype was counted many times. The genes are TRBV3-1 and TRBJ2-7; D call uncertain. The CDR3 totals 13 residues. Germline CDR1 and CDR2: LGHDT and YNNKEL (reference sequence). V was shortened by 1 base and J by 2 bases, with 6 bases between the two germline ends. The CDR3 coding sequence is TGTGCCAGCAGCCAAGGGCTGACCTACGAGCAGTACTTC. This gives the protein CASSQGLTYEQYF.

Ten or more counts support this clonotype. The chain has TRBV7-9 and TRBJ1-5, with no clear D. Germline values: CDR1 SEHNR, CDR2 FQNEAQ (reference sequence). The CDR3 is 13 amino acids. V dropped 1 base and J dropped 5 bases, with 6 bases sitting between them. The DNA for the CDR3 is TGTGCCAGCAGCTTAGGGGCGGATCAGCCCCAGCATTTT. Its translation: CASSLGADQPQHF.

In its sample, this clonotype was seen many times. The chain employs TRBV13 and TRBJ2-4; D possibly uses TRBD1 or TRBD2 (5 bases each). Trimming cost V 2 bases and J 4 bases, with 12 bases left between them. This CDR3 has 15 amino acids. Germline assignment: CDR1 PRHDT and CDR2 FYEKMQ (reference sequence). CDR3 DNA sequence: TGTGCCAGCAGCTTATCTGGGGGTTTTAAAAACATTCAGTACTTC. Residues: CASSLSGGFKNIQYF. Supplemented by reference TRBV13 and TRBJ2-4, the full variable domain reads AAGVIQSPRHLIKEKRETATLKCYPIPRHDTVYWYQQGPGQDPQFLISFYEKMQSDKGSIPDRFSAQQFSDYHSELNMSSLELGDSALYFCASSLSGGFKNIQYFGAGTRLSVL.

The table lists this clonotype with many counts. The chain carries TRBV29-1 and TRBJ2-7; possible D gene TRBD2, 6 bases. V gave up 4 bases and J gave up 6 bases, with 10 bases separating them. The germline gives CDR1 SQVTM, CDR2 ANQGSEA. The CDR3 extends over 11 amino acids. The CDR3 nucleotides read TGCAGCGTTGCTGGGGAGGCCGAGCAGTACTTC. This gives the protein CSVAGEAEQYF.